Following are 24 T cell receptor beta chains from one sample sequenced in a study of blood T cell repertoires in COVID-19. Repertoires were generated with immunoSEQ multiplex PCR, while TCRdb's copy carries only in-frame clones and drops some. The repertoire has 100,000 to 120,000 clones, 81% of them found once; the top ten carry around a tenth. The sequencing input was peripheral blood. The receptors here all came from a woman in her 70s with acute or convalescent COVID-19.

This clone showed up just a few times. This CDR3 is CAWTLGFGKETQYF. The CDR3 DNA reads as TGTGCCTGGACTTTGGGCTTTGGAAAAGAGACCCAGTACTTC. The chain is built from TRBV30 and TRBJ2-5, with D unclear. V was clipped by 4 bases and J by 3 bases, with 15 bases between them. From germline, CDR1 is GTSNPN and CDR2 SVGIG (reference sequence). The CDR3 totals 14 residues.

This sequence joins TRBV7-8 and TRBJ1-4; D is perhaps TRBD1 (5 bases). CDR1 and CDR2 (germline): SGHVS, FQNEAQ. CDR3 length: 14 amino acids. Trimming stripped 1 base from V and 10 bases from J, with 13 bases between. The DNA for the CDR3 is TGTGCCAGCAGCTTAGGGGGCAGGTGGAGAAAACTGTTTTTT. Amino acids: CASSLGGRWRKLFF.

This sequence joins TRBV4-2 and TRBJ1-1; D is unclear. The CDR3 totals 13 residues. V lost 0 bases, J lost 4 bases, and 6 bases lay in between. CDR1 and CDR2 from the germline V gene are LGHNA and YNFKEQ. Here the CDR3 reads CASSQERVTEAFF. Written as DNA, the CDR3 is TGTGCCAGCAGCCAAGAGAGGGTCACTGAAGCTTTCTTT.

The V call is TRBV7-6, the J call TRBJ2-7, with D uncertain. Germline CDR1 is SGHVS and CDR2 is FNYEAQ. The ends were cut back, 5 bases at V and 3 bases at J, with 11 bases in the middle. The CDR3 is 13 residues long. The CDR3 bases are TGTGCCAGCAGCCAAAACCGCGGCTACGAGCAGTACTTC. Protein: CASSQNRGYEQYF.

This chain connects TRBV19 to TRBJ2-6; D not resolved. This CDR3 has 15 residues. The germline V gene encodes CDR1 LNHDA and CDR2 SQIVND (reference sequence). The V end lost 2 bases, the J end lost 2 bases, and 7 bases lay between the germline ends. CDR3 region: CASSIRGTGANVLTF. CDR3 DNA sequence: TGTGCCAGTAGTATAAGAGGTACTGGGGCCAACGTCCTGACTTTC.

This chain joins TRBV5-1 and TRBJ2-2; 8 nucleotides line up with TRBD2. The germline CDR1 and CDR2 sequences are SGHRS and YFSETQ. The V segment lost 4 bases and the J segment 0 bases; nucleotides outside the gene matches: 8. This CDR3 is built from 17 residues. Here the CDR3 DNA reads TGCGCCAGCAGCCCCGGGCAACTAGCGGCGAACACCGGGGAGCTGTTTTTT. This sequence encodes CASSPGQLAANTGELFF. The whole variable domain, remainder taken from reference TRBV5-1 and TRBJ2-2, is KAGVTQTPRYLIKTRGQQVTLSCSPISGHRSVSWYQQTPGQGLQFLFEYFSETQRNKGNFPGRFSGRQFSNSRSEMNVSTLELGDSALYLCASSPGQLAANTGELFFGEGSRLTVL.

The chain couples TRBV3-1 (or the pseudogene TRBV3-2) to TRBJ1-2, with D perhaps TRBD1 (5 bases). V was pared by 4 bases and J by 3 bases, with 24 bases between. The CDR3 sequence is 18 residues long. Germline V CDR1 and CDR2: LGHDT, YNNKEL (reference sequence). Here the CDR3 DNA reads TGTGCCAGCAGCCGCAACTTTGGGGCAGTGGCCTTAGACTATGGCTACACCTTC. Protein sequence: CASSRNFGAVALDYGYTF.

V is TRBV29-1 and J is TRBJ2-7; 10 bases are a match to TRBD1. Trimming removed 7 bases from V and 6 bases from J; junction bases left unmatched: 6. CDR1 and CDR2 (germline): SQVTM, ANQGSEA. The CDR3 spans 12 residues. The chain's CDR3 is CSGRDRGGEQYF. The CDR3 nucleotides read TGCAGCGGAAGGGACAGGGGAGGCGAGCAGTACTTC.

The rearrangement uses TRBV2 and TRBJ1-1; weak D call: TRBD1 (5 bases). In germline, CDR1 is SNHLY, CDR2 FYNNEI. V was pared by 1 base and J by 4 bases, with 16 bases between. The CDR3 extends over 16 amino acids. CDR3 residues: CASSEGPYLQGTEAFF. The CDR3 nucleotides read TGTGCCAGCAGTGAAGGCCCTTATCTCCAGGGCACTGAAGCTTTCTTT.

This clone came up a few times. The chain combines TRBV9 with TRBJ2-3, with 11 bases matching TRBD2. This CDR3 has 16 amino acids. Germline values: CDR1 SGDLS, CDR2 YYNGEE. The trim removed 3 bases at V and 2 bases at J, leaving 5 bases unmatched. CDR3 residues: CASSDSGRDPTDTQYF. In DNA form, the CDR3 reads TGTGCCAGCAGCGATAGCGGGAGGGACCCCACAGATACGCAGTATTTT. Full variable domain (outside the CDR3, taken from reference TRBV9 and TRBJ2-3): DSGVTQTPKHLITATGQRVTLRCSPRSGDLSVYWYQQSLDQGLQFLIQYYNGEERAKGNILERFSAQQFPDLHSELNLSSLELGDSALYFCASSDSGRDPTDTQYFGPGTRLTVL.

The chain carries TRBV7-9 and TRBJ2-5; 9 bases match TRBD1. Germline trimming cut 4 bases from V and 4 bases from J; bases unmatched to any gene: 7. This CDR3 spans 15 amino acids. Germline loops: CDR1 SEHNR, CDR2 FQNEAQ (reference sequence). For the CDR3, the DNA is TGTGCCAGCAGCTCTACCGGGACAGGGAGAGAGACCCAGTACTTC. Encoded protein: CASSSTGTGRETQYF.

CDR3 DNA sequence: TGTGCCAGCTCCATGGACAGGGATCAGCCCCAGCATTTT. Translation gives CASSMDRDQPQHF. J is TRBJ1-5 and V is TRBV18; 8 nucleotides agree with TRBD1. The CDR3 runs 13 residues. The ends lost 6 bases at V and 5 bases at J; junction bases unmatched: 3. Germline V gives CDR1 KGHSH, CDR2 LQKENI.

V gene TRBV19 combines with J gene TRBJ2-1; 7 bases map to TRBD2. Germline CDR1 and CDR2: LNHDA and SQIVND (reference sequence). This CDR3 is 19 amino acids long. The V gene end was trimmed by 3 bases and the J gene end by 7 bases; junction bases not matched to a gene: 21. CDR3 bases: TGTGCCAGTAGTATGGGGGGTCTTGGGAGGGCCAACTGGGGGAATGAGCAGTTCTTC. Residues: CASSMGGLGRANWGNEQFF.

This clone was seen ten or more times. The genes are TRBV19 and TRBJ1-1, with D unclear. The V and J ends lost 7 bases and 5 bases respectively, with 14 bases between them. The CDR3 consists of 13 residues. Germline CDR1 reads LNHDA; CDR2 reads SQIVND (reference sequence). CDR3 residues: CASMPPTYTEAFF. As DNA, the CDR3 is TGTGCCAGTATGCCTCCCACCTATACTGAAGCTTTCTTT.

CDR3 loop: CSAGNSNTGELFF. The CDR3 DNA is TGCAGCGCCGGGAATTCGAACACCGGGGAGCTGTTTTTT. The chain carries TRBV29-1 and TRBJ2-2; D is perhaps TRBD2 (5 bases). V lost 7 bases to trimming and J lost 0 bases, with 9 bases between them. The CDR3 totals 13 residues. Per germline, CDR1 SQVTM and CDR2 ANQGSEA.

The chain joins TRBV2 to TRBJ2-1, with 12 bases matching TRBD2. The CDR3 totals 14 residues. The V segment lost 6 bases and the J segment 9 bases; nucleotides outside the gene matches: 6. The germline gives CDR1 SNHLY, CDR2 FYNNEI. DNA of the CDR3: TGTGCCAGCAGGGCTAGCGGGGGGGCCGGTGAGCAGTTCTTC. This translates into CASRASGGAGEQFF.

This clone was seen more than once but under ten times. The chain carries TRBV7-8 and TRBJ1-6, with unresolved D. Germline V gene sequence: CDR1 SGHVS, CDR2 FQNEAQ. V was pared by 5 bases and J by 0 bases, with 11 bases between. The CDR3 totals 16 residues. CDR3 coding DNA: TGTGCCAGCAGCCTCAGTAGGAGCTCCTATAATTCACCCCTCCACTTT. Translation gives CASSLSRSSYNSPLHF.

V and J are TRBV30 and TRBJ2-5, with D possibly being TRBD2 (6 bases). CDR3 size: 14 residues. V was trimmed by 1 base and J by 2 bases, leaving 11 bases between them. Germline V lookup: CDR1 GTSNPN, CDR2 SVGIG (reference sequence). CDR3 nucleotide sequence: TGTGCCTGGAGTGGCGGGGTTCCTCAAGAGACCCAGTACTTC. It yields the protein CAWSGGVPQETQYF.

The chain employs TRBV6-5 and TRBJ2-7; 11 nucleotides agree with TRBD2. V was pared by 8 bases and J by 5 bases, with 11 bases of the junction left unmatched. This CDR3 comprises 15 residues. Germline V gene lookup returns CDR1 MNHEY and CDR2 SVGAGI. The chain's CDR3 is CASLLSRGLADEQYF. The CDR3 DNA reads TGTGCCAGCCTATTAAGTAGGGGACTAGCGGACGAGCAGTACTTC.

This clone was detected only once. The chain carries TRBV6-9 and TRBJ2-4, with 9 bases matching TRBD1. This CDR3 is built from 14 residues. J lost 5 bases, V lost 4 bases, and 3 bases had no gene match. The germline V gene has CDR1 MNHGY and CDR2 SVAAGI. The CDR3 region has the DNA TGTGCCAGCAGTTTCCGGGACAGGGAAAACATTCAGTACTTC. It yields the protein CASSFRDRENIQYF.

The chain combines TRBV7-2 with TRBJ2-7; 7 bases are shared with TRBD2. V lost 1 base, J lost 4 bases, and 4 bases stayed unmatched. CDR3 length equals 14 residues. CDR1 and CDR2 (germline): SGHTA, FQGNSA. The CDR3 region has the DNA TGTGCCAGCAGCTTAGTTACTAGCGCGTACGAGCAGTACTTC. Encoded protein: CASSLVTSAYEQYF.

This chain joins TRBV7-2 and TRBJ2-7; D might be TRBD2 (5 bases). The CDR3 spans 15 residues. CDR1 and CDR2 (germline): SGHTA, FQGNSA. Trimming left V 1 base short and J 6 bases short, with 16 bases between. CDR3 in DNA: TGTGCCAGCAGCTTAGAGGCAGCGGCCCGTGGCGAGCAGTACTTC. Translating gives CASSLEAAARGEQYF.

This clone has only one observation. This chain uses TRBV6-2 or TRBV6-3 with TRBJ2-5, with 14 nucleotides matching TRBD2. Unmatched junction bases numbered 15, after V lost 6 bases and J lost 0 bases. CDR3 length: 20 residues. CDR1 MNHEY and CDR2 SVGEGT come from the germline V gene. The CDR3 coding sequence is TGTGCCAGCAGCCCGAGGACTAGCGGGGGGCCCTTCACGTACCAAGAGACCCAGTACTTC. The encoded protein is CASSPRTSGGPFTYQETQYF.

This clone was observed once. The rearrangement joins TRBV28 to TRBJ2-7, with TRBD1 as a possible D gene (6 bases). Trimming left V 6 bases short and J 2 bases short, with 20 bases between. This CDR3 is built from 16 residues. Germline V lookup: CDR1 MDHEN, CDR2 SYDVKM. In DNA form, the CDR3 reads TGTGCCAGCAGCAGGGGCCAGGGAGCGGCCACCTACGAGCAGTACTTC. Amino acids: CASSRGQGAATYEQYF.